This TCR beta chain comes out of a study of CD8 T cells in ankylosing spondylitis. General study results and limits: Disease-linked clones displayed a CD8+ phenotype and appeared relatively rarely in peripheral blood. Certain motif variants had earlier appeared in reactive arthritis synovial fluid and blood. Typical of ankylosing spondylitis blood, it appeared, was a TCR beta motif of eight highly homologous variants.

This clonotype was counted ten times or more. What it binds is unknown. Libraries for TCR beta were made by quantitative 5'-RACE with molecular barcodes. One entry per CDR3 protein results from TCRdb running MiXCR on the 5' RACE reads. The sample yields 330,000 or so distinct CDR3 sequences, 6.5% to 10% seen once. Trimming removed 3 bases at V and 0 bases at J, with 8 bases between. Germline CDR1 reads SGHTA; CDR2 reads FQGNSA. The CDR3 loop spans 14 amino acids. The source of this sequence is a male donor with ankylosing spondylitis. The chain links TRBV7-2 to TRBJ1-2; no clear D gene. The sample consisted of blood, either unsorted or a sorted T cell fraction (not recorded which). The CDR3 loop is CASSFRRTNYGYTF. CDR3 DNA: TGTGCCAGCAGCTTTCGCAGAACTAACTATGGCTACACCTTC. The full variable domain, in which reference TRBV7-2 and TRBJ1-2 provide the parts outside the CDR3, is GAGVSQSPSNKVTEKGKDVELRCDPISGHTALYWYRQSLGQGLEFLIYFQGNSAPDKSGLPSDRFSAERTGGSVSTLTIQRTQQEDSAVYLCASSFRRTNYGYTFGSGTRLTVV.